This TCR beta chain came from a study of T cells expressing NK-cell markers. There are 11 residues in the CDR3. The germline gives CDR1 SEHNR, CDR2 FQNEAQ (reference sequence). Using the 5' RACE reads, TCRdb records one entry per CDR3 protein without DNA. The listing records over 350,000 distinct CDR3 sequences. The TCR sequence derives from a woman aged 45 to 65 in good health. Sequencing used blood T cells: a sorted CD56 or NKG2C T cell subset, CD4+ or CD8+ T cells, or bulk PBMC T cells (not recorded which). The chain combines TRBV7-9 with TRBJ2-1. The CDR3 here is CASSPRPEQFF.